Described below is a single T cell receptor (beta chain) sequence and its context. Its antigen remains unidentified. The study ran its PCR with 60 Vbeta and 13 Jbeta primers. Data came from immunoSEQ multiplex PCR; TCRdb stores just in-frame clones and leaves some out. The data show 120,000 to 150,000 clones, and the top ten clones hold approximately 2%. Looked up from germline, CDR1 is MDHEN and CDR2 is SYDVKM. V shed 6 bases, J shed 2 bases, and the junction held 0 bases outside the gene matches. The CDR3 loop spans 13 amino acids. These data are taken from a study of cytomegalovirus exposure and HLA in healthy donors. Study results and limitations: Later on, analysis showed that most CMV-associated TCR beta chains appeared to be HLA-restricted. The authors listed approximately 160 TCR beta chains as cytomegalovirus-associated.

Sequencing was performed on PBMCs. The origin of this receptor is a woman under 30 in good health and CMV-seronegative. The chain links TRBV28 to TRBJ2-7; 11 bases align to TRBD2. The CDR3 reads CASRLAGAYEQYF. CDR3 bases: TGTGCCAGCAGACTAGCGGGGGCCTACGAGCAGTACTTC. The variable domain in full, completed from reference TRBV28 and TRBJ2-7, reads DVKVTQSSRYLVKRTGEKVFLECVQDMDHENMFWYRQDPGLGLRLIYFSYDVKMKEKGDIPEGYSVSREKKERFSLILESASTNQTSMYLCASRLAGAYEQYFGPGTRLTVT.